This TCR beta chain originates from a study of T cell repertoires in cytomegalovirus infection. Study-level background: It can be stated that public TCR beta signatures indicated CMV infection as well as a matching HLA type. Study conclusions and caveats: The response measured ex vivo was dominated by TCR beta clonotypes (HLA-C-restricted and CMV-specific).

Comments on this clonotype: The antigen remains unidentified. A much larger clone lies one base from this, so it may be a read error.

TCRdb used MiXCR to reprocess the reads, holding one entry per CDR3 protein. The sample has around 900,000 distinct CDR3 sequences; roughly a third are singletons. Trimming left V 8 bases short and J 0 bases short, with 11 bases between. The length of the CDR3 is 14 residues. Germline V gives CDR1 SGHTA, CDR2 FQGNSA. Specimen: cultured CD8+ T cells from PBMCs, collected from culture after CMV antigen stimulation. The TCR sequence derives from a human donor in good health (CMV status not recorded). Some clones in this sample may be carry-over from other donors' samples. The chain links TRBV7-2 to TRBJ2-1; D call uncertain. CDR3 coding DNA: TGTGCCAGCGGAGCCCTCAGCTCCTACAATGAGCAGTTCTTC. Encoded protein: CASGALSSYNEQFF.